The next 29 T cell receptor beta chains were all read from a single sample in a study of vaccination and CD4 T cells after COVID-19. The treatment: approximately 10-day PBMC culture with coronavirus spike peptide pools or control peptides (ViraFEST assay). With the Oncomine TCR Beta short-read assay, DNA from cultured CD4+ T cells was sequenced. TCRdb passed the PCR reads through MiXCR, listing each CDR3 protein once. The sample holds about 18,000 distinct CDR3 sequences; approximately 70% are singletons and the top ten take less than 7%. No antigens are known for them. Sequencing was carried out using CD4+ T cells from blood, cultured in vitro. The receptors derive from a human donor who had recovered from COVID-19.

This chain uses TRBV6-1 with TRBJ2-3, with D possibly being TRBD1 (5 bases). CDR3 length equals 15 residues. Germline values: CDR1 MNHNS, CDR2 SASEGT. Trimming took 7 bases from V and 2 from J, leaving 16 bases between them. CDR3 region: CASNGRQTPTDTQYF. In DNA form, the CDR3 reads TGTGCCAGCAACGGAAGACAGACACCCACAGATACGCAGTATTTT.

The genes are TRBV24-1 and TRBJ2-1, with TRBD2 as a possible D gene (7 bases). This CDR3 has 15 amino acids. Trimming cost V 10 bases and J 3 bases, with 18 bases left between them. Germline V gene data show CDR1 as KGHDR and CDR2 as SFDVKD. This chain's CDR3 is CATGGAEKDYNEQFF. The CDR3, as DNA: TGTGCCACTGGGGGGGCTGAAAAAGACTACAATGAGCAGTTCTTC.

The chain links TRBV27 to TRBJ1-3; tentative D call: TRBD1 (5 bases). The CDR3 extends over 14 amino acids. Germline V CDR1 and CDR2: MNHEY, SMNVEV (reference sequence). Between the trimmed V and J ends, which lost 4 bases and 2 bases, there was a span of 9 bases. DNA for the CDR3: TGTGCCAGCAGTTCAGCGGGGGCTGGAAACACCATATATTTT. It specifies CASSSAGAGNTIYF.

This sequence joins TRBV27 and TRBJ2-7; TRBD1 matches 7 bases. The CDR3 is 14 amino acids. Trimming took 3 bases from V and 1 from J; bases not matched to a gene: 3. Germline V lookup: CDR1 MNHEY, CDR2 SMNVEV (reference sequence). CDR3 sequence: CASSFGDRSYEQYF. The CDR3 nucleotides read TGTGCCAGCAGTTTCGGGGACAGATCCTACGAGCAGTACTTC.

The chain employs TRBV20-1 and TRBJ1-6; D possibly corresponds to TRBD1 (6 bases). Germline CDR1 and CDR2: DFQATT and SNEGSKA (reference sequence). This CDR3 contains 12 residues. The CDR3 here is CCGRGRRSPLHF. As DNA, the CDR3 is TGCTGCGGGCGGGGGCGGAGGTCACCCCTCCACTTT.

DNA of the CDR3: TGTGCCAGCAGCCCGGCAGCCCCCCAAGAGACCCAGTACTTC. Translated: CASSPAAPQETQYF. This chain uses TRBV7-9 with TRBJ2-5; D is unresolved. V lost 5 bases and J lost 1, with 11 bases in between. Germline V gene data show CDR1 as SEHNR and CDR2 as FQNEAQ (reference sequence). This CDR3 has 14 amino acids.

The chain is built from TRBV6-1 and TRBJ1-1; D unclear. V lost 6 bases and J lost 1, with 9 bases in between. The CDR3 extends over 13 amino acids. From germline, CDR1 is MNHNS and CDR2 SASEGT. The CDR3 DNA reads TGTGCCAGCAGCCCCACAACGAACACTGAAGCTTTCTTT. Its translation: CASSPTTNTEAFF.

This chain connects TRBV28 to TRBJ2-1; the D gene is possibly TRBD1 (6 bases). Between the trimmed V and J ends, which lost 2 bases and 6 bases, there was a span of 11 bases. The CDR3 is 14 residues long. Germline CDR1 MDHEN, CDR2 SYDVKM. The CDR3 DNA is TGTGCCAGCAGTTTACTCACAGGGAGCAATGAGCAGTTCTTC. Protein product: CASSLLTGSNEQFF.

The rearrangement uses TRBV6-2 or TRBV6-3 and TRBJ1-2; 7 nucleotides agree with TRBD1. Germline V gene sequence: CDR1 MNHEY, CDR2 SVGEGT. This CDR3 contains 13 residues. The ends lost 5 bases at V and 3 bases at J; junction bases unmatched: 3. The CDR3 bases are TGTGCCAGCAGTCCCACAGGGGACTATGGCTACACCTTC. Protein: CASSPTGDYGYTF.

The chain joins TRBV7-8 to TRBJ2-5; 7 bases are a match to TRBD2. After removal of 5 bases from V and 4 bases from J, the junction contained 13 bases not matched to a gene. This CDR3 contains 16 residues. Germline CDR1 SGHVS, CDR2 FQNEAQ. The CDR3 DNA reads TGTGCCAGCAGCCGGGCGGGGGAGGGATCGAGAGAGACCCAGTACTTC. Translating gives CASSRAGEGSRETQYF.

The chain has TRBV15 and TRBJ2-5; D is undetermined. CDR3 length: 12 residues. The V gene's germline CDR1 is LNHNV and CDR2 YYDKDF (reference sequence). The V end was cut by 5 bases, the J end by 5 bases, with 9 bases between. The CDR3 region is CATSSPGETQYF. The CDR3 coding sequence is TGTGCCACCAGCTCCCCTGGGGAGACCCAGTACTTC.

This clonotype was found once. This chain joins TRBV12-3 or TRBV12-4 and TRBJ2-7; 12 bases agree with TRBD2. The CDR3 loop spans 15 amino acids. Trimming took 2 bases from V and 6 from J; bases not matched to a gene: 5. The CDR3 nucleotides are TGTGCCAGCAGTTTAAGACTAGCGGGAGTCGGCGAGCAGTACTTC. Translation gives CASSLRLAGVGEQYF.

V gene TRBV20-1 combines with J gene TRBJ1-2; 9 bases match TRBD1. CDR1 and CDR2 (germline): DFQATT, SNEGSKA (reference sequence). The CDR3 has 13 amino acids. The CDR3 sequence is CRTGTGRPGGYTF. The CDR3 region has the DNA TGCAGAACCGGGACAGGGAGACCGGGGGGCTACACCTTC.

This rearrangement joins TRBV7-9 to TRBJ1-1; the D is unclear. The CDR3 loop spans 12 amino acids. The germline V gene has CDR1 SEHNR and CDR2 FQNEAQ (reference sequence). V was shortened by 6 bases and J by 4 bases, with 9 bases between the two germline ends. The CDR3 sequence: CASRVQFTEAFF. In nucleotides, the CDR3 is TGTGCCAGCAGAGTTCAGTTCACTGAAGCTTTCTTT.

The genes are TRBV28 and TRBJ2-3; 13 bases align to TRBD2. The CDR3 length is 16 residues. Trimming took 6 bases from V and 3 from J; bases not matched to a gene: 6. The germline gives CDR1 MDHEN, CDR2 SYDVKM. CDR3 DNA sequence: TGTGCCAGCAGCCTAGGACTAGCGGGAGCGACAGATACGCAGTATTTT. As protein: CASSLGLAGATDTQYF.

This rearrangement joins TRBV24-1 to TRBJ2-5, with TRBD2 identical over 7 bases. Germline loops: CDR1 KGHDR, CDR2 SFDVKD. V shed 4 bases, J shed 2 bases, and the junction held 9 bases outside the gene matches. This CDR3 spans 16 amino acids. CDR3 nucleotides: TGTGCCACCAGTGAACCCCGGACTAGGACTCAAGAGACCCAGTACTTC. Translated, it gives CATSEPRTRTQETQYF.

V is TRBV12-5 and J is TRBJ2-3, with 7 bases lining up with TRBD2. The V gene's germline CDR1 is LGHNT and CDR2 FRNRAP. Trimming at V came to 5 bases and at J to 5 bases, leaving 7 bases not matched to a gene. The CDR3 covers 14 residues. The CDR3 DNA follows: TGTGCTAGTGGTCCCGGACTAGACGGAGATACGCAGTATTTT. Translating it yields CASGPGLDGDTQYF.

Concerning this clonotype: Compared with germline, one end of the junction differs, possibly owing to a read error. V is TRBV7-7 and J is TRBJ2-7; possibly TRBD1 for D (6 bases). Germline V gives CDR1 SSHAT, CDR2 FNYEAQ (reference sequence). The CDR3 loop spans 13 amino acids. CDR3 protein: CASSLGQGQQQYF. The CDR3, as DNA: TGTGCTAGCAGCTTAGGCCAGGGGCAGCAGCAGTACTTC. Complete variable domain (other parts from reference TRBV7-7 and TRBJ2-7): GAGVSQSPRYKVTKRGQDVTLRCDPISSHATLYWYQQALGQGPEFLTYFNYEAQPDKSGLPSDRFSAERPEGSISTLTIQRTEQRDSAMYRCASSLGQGQQQYFGPGTRLTVT.

CDR3 protein: CASSEGLVLEQYF. CDR3 bases: TGTGCCAGCAGCGAAGGACTAGTACTCGAGCAGTACTTC. V and J are TRBV5-6 and TRBJ2-7; TRBD2 matches at 7 bases. Unmatched junction bases numbered 7, after V lost 4 bases and J lost 6 bases. This CDR3 comprises 13 residues. Germline loops: CDR1 SGHDT, CDR2 YYEEEE.

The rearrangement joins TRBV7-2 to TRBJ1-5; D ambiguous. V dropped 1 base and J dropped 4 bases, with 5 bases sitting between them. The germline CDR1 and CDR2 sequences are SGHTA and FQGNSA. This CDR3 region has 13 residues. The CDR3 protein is CASSLEVNQPQHF. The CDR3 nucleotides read TGTGCCAGCAGCTTAGAAGTGAATCAGCCCCAGCATTTT.

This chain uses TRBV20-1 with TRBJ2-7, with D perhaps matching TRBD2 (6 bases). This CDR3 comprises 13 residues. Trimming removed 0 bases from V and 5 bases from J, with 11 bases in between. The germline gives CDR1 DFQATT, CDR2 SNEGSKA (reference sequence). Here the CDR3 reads CSARDLGGDEQYF. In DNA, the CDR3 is TGCAGTGCTAGAGATCTCGGAGGGGACGAGCAGTACTTC.

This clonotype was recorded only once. The DNA of the CDR3 is TGTGCCACCAGCAGCGAGGCTTACGAGCAGTACTTC. It specifies CATSSEAYEQYF. The chain links TRBV15 to TRBJ2-7; D gene uncertain. Trimming stripped 3 bases from V and 4 bases from J, with 7 bases between. Germline CDR1 reads LNHNV; CDR2 reads YYDKDF (reference sequence). The CDR3 runs 12 residues.

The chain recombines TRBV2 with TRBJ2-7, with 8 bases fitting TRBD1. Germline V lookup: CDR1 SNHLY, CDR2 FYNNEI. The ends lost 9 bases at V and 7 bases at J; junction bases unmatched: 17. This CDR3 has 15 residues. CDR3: CASNQGQGYTSEQYF. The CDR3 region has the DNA TGTGCCAGTAATCAAGGACAGGGCTATACGTCGGAGCAGTACTTC.

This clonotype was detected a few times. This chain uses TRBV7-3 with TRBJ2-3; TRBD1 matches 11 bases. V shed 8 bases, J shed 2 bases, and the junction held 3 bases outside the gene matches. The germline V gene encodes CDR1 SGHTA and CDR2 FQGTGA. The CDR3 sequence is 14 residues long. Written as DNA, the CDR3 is TGTGCCAGCGGACAGGGGGCGCCCACAGATACGCAGTATTTT. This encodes CASGQGAPTDTQYF.

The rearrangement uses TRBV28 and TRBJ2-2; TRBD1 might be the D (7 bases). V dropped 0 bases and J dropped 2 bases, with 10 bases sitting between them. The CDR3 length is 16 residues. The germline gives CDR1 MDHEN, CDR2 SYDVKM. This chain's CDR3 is CASSLWQGGNTGELFF. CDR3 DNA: TGTGCCAGCAGTTTATGGCAGGGGGGAAACACCGGGGAGCTGTTTTTT.

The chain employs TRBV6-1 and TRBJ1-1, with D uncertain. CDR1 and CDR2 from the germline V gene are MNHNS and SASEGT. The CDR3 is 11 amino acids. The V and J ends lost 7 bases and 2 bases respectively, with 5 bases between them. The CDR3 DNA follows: TGTGCCAGCAACGCCAACACTGAAGCTTTCTTT. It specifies CASNANTEAFF.

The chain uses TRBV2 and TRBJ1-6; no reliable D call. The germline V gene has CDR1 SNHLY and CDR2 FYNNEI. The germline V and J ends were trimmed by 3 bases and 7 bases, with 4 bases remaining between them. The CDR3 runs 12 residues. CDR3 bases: TGTGCCAGCAGTGACGGGAATTCACCCCTCCACTTT. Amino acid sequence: CASSDGNSPLHF.

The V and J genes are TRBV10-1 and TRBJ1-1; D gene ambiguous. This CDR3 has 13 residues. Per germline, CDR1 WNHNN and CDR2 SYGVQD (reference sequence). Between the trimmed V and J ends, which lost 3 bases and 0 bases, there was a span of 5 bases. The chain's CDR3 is CASSESVNTEAFF. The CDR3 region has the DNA TGCGCCAGCAGTGAAAGTGTGAACACTGAAGCTTTCTTT.

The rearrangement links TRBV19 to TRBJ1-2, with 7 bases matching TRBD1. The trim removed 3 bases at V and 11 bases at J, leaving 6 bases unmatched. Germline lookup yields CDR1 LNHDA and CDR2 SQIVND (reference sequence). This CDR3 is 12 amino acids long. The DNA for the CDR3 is TGTGCCAGTAGTATGGGACAGTCGTCATACACCTTC. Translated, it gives CASSMGQSSYTF.